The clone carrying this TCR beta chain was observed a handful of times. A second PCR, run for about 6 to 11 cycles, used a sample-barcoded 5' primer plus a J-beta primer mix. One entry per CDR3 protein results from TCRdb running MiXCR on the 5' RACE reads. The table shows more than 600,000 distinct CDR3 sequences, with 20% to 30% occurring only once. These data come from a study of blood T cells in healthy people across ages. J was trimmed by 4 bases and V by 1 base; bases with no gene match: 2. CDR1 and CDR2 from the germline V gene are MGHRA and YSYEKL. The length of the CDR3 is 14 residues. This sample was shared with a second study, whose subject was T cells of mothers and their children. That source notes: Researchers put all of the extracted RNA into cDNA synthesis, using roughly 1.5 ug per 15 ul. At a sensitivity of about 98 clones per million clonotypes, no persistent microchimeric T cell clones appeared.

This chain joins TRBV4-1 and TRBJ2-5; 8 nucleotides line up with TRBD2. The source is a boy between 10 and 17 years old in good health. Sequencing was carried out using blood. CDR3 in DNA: TGCGCCAGCAGCCAAGCTAGCGGGTTAGAGACCCAGTACTTC. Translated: CASSQASGLETQYF.